This T cell receptor beta chain was sequenced in a study of cytotoxic CD8 clonotypes in ibrutinib-treated CLL. Sequencing sought depths of 1 in 200,000 to 1 in 1 million T cells. Sequenced by immunoSEQ multiplex PCR; TCRdb stores in-frame clones only, minus some. The sample records approximately 130,000 clones, 80% to 90% being singletons. Germline V gene sequence: CDR1 SGHTA, CDR2 FQGNSA. V gave up 3 bases and J gave up 0 bases, with 15 bases separating them. This CDR3 has 18 amino acids. This TCR was recovered from a human donor with chronic lymphocytic leukemia. This chain connects TRBV7-2 to TRBJ1-6, with a tentative D call TRBD1 (6 bases). The sequencing here drew on PBMCs, taken after 24 months of ibrutinib treatment. CDR3 in amino acids: CASSLWRGYGSYNSPLHF. The CDR3 DNA reads as TGTGCCAGCAGCTTGTGGAGGGGGTATGGCTCCTATAATTCACCCCTCCACTTT.